The present TCR beta chain was sequenced within a study of T cell clones after liver transplantation. In the study overall: A pre-transplant mixed lymphocyte reaction with TCRbeta sequencing defined graft-donor-reactive clones followed in post-transplant blood. Apart from three HCV-positive recipients, transplants were for non-autoimmune, non-viral reasons. Whole-study results and caveats: Small, mixed patient groups and varying post-transplant times limit these conclusions. Graft donor-reactive T cells may have migrated into the graft rather than being deleted.

With 0 bases removed from V and 6 bases from J, the gap between germline ends came to 9 bases. There are 14 residues in the CDR3. CDR1 SGHRS and CDR2 YFSETQ come from the germline V gene. Some clones are missing from TCRdb's copy, which holds only in-frame ones; the method was immunoSEQ multiplex PCR. Of some 60,000 clones listed, about two thirds are singletons. Remarks on this clone: Its antigen remains unidentified.

Sequencing was performed on CD4+ T cells from blood, taken at the roughly 16-month timepoint. The rearrangement uses TRBV5-1 and TRBJ2-2, with D possibly being TRBD1 (6 bases). The TCR originated in a human patient who received a liver transplant. The graft donor may be the source of some T cells. CDR3 in amino acids: CASSLAGTSGELFF. CDR3 nucleotides: TGCGCCAGCAGCTTGGCCGGGACATCCGGGGAGCTGTTTTTT.